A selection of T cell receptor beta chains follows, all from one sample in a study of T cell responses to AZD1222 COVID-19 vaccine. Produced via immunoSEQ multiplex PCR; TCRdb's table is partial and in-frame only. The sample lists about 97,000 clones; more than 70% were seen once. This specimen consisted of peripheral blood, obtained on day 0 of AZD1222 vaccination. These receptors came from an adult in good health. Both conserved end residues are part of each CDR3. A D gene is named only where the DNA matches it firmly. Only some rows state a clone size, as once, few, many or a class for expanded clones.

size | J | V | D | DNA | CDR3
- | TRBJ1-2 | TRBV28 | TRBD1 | TGTGCCAGCAGTTCGCCGGGACAGGGGGCTCATTATGGCTACACCTTC | CASSSPGQGAHYGYTF
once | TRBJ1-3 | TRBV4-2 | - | TGTGCCAGCAGCCAAGGCCGGGTTGGAAACACCATATATTTT | CASSQGRVGNTIYF
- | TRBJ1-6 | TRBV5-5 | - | TGTGCCAGCAGCTTTGGCTCCAGGGACCCCTATAATTCACCCCTCCACTTT | CASSFGSRDPYNSPLHF
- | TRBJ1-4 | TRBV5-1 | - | TGCGCCAGCGCCGATCGACAGCTTAATGAAAAACTGTTTTTT | CASADRQLNEKLFF
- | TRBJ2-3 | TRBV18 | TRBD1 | TGTGCCAGCTCACTAGGACAGGGCACAGATACGCAGTATTTT | CASSLGQGTDTQYF
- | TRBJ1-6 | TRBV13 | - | TGTGCCAGCAGCAATGGACGTATATCCCACTCCAATTCACCCCTCCACTTT | CASSNGRISHSNSPLHF
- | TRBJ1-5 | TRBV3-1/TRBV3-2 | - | TGTGCCAGCAGCCAAGAACCCTATAGCAATCAGCCCCAGCATTTT | CASSQEPYSNQPQHF
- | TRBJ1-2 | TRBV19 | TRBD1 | TGTGCCACCTACCAGCCCGGGACAGGGAAATATGGCTACACCTTC | CATYQPGTGKYGYTF
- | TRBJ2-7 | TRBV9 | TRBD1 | TGTGCCAGCAGCCCGGGACAGGGCCCCTACGAGCAGTACTTC | CASSPGQGPYEQYF
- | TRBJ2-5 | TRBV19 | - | TGTGCCAGTAGTATAGGGGTCCAAGAGACCCAGTACTTC | CASSIGVQETQYF
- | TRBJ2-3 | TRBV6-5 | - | TGTGCCAGCAGTTACGACTACCCAGATACGCAGTATTTT | CASSYDYPDTQYF
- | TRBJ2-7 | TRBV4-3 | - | TGCGCCAGCAGCCAACTCCCAGGGGACCTACAGTACTTC | CASSQLPGDLQYF
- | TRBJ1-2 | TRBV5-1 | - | TGCGCCAGCAGCTTGGCGGTGGGAGCGGCTGGCTACACCTTC | CASSLAVGAAGYTF
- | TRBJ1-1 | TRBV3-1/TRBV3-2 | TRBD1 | TGTGCCAGCAGCCTTTGGACAGGGGCCTACATGAACACTGAAGCTTTCTTT | CASSLWTGAYMNTEAFF
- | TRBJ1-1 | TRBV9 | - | TGTGCCAGCAGCCCCCGGGGACGGAACACTGAAGCTTTCTTT | CASSPRGRNTEAFF
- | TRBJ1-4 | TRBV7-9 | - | TGTGCCAGCAGCTCTACTGACAGGTGGAATGAAAAACTGTTTTTT | CASSSTDRWNEKLFF
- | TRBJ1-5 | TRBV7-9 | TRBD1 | TGTGCCAGCAGGAAGTGGGACAGTAGTCTGCCCCAGCCCCAGCATTTT | CASRKWDSSLPQPQHF
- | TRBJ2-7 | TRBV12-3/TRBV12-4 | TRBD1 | TGTGCCAGCGGACAGGGGCGGACCTACGAGCAGTACTTC | CASGQGRTYEQYF
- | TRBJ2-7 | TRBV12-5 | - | TGTGCTAGTGGCCCTGGGGGATCCGAGCAGTACTTC | CASGPGGSEQYF
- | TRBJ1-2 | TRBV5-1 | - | TGCGCCAGCAGCTTCCAGGGGAGTGGTGGCTACACCTTC | CASSFQGSGGYTF
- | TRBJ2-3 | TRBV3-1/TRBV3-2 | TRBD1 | TGTGCCAGCAGCCACCGGACAGGGGCTGCAGATACGCAGTATTTT | CASSHRTGAADTQYF
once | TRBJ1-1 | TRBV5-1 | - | TGCGCCAGCAGCTTGAGACCTACCGAAGCTTTCTTT | CASSLRPTEAFF
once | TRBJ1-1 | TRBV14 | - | TGTGCCAGCAGCCAAGTGGGGGGGACTGAAGCTTTCTTT | CASSQVGGTEAFF
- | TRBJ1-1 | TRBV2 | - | TGTGCCAGCAGACCCCATTCCGGCATGAACACTGAAGCTTTCTTT | CASRPHSGMNTEAFF
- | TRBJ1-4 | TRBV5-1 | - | TGCGCCAGCAGCTTGGCCGTACAGGGTGGAGGTAATGAAAAACTGTTTTTT | CASSLAVQGGGNEKLFF
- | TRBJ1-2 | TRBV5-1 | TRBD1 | TGCGCCAGCAGTCGGGACAGGGGGGAACATGGCTACACCTTC | CASSRDRGEHGYTF
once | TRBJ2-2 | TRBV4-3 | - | TGCGCCAGCAGCCAAGAGACCAGTTATAACACCGGGGAGCTGTTTTTT | CASSQETSYNTGELFF
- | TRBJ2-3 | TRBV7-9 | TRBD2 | TGTGCCAGCAGCCTAGGACTAGCGGGAAGCACAGATACGCAGTATTTT | CASSLGLAGSTDTQYF
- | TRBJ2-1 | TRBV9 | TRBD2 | TGTGCCAGCAGCAAAACACTAGCGGGGGGGCATAATGAGCAGTTCTTC | CASSKTLAGGHNEQFF
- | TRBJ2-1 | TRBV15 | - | TGTGCCACCAGCAGAGACTGGTATGAGCAGTTCTTC | CATSRDWYEQFF
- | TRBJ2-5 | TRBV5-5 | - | TGTGCCAGCAGCTTGGACGGACACCCCCAAGAGACCCAGTACTTC | CASSLDGHPQETQYF
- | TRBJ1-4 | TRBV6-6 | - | TGTGCCAGCAGCAACGGGGGCCCTAATGAAAAACTGTTTTTT | CASSNGGPNEKLFF
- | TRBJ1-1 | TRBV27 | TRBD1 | TGTGCCAGCAGTTTATCGAGGGGGCGGAACACTGAAGCTTTCTTT | CASSLSRGRNTEAFF
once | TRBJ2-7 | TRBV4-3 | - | TGCGCCAGCAGCCAAGATCTTTTTTACGAGCAGTACTTC | CASSQDLFYEQYF
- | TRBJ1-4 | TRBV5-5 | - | TGTGCCAGCAGCTTGGTACAGGTGGATGAAAAACTGTTTTTT | CASSLVQVDEKLFF
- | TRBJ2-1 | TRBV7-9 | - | TGTGCCAGCAGCTTAGGACGGGTTCTCTACGGGGATGAGCAGTTCTTC | CASSLGRVLYGDEQFF
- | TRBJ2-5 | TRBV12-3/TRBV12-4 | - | TGTGCCAGCAGCCTCACTCAGGTGGAGACCCAGTACTTC | CASSLTQVETQYF
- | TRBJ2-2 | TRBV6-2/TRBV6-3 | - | TGTGCCAGCAGTTACTCGAGGGCAGGCGGGACCGGGGAGCTGTTTTTT | CASSYSRAGGTGELFF
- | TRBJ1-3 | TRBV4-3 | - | TGCGCCAGCAGCCAAGATATCCAGGGAGGAAACACCATATATTTT | CASSQDIQGGNTIYF
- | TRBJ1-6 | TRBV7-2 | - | TGTGCCAGCAGCCTCTCTCACAGTACCTCACCCCTCCACTTT | CASSLSHSTSPLHF